Included here is one T cell receptor (beta chain) sequence, with context. The antigen remains undetermined. This sample is drawn from a study of CD8 T cells in ankylosing spondylitis. Study observations and caveats: Previously reported in reactive arthritis synovial fluid and blood were some of the motif variants.

TCRdb reanalysed the 5' RACE reads using MiXCR and keeps one entry per CDR3 protein. Here the sample spans some 130,000 distinct CDR3 sequences, roughly an eighth being singletons. Germline V lookup: CDR1 MNHEY, CDR2 SMNVEV (reference sequence). This CDR3 has 10 amino acids. The V gene lost 8 bases and the J gene lost 6 bases, with 5 bases spanning the gap. Specimen: blood, either unsorted or a sorted T cell fraction (not recorded which). This clonotype originated in a female donor with ankylosing spondylitis or in good health (not recorded which). V gene TRBV27 combines with J gene TRBJ2-1; unclear D gene. CDR3 amino acids: CASGTNEQFF. DNA of the CDR3: TGTGCCAGCGGTACCAATGAGCAGTTCTTC.